Detailed here is one TCR beta chain. Its specificity is not known. The sample originates from a study of cytomegalovirus exposure and HLA in healthy donors. Whole-study findings and limits: Among TCR beta chains of equal frequency, HLA-associated ones were more clonally expanded in a later analysis.

A multiplex PCR was run with 60 Vbeta primers and 13 Jbeta primers. TCRdb keeps only in-frame clones here, not all; method: immunoSEQ multiplex PCR. The sample holds more than 100,000 clones. Germline lookup yields CDR1 SGHAT and CDR2 FQNNGV. The CDR3 extends over 14 amino acids. Trimming pared 5 bases from V and 3 bases from J, leaving 11 bases between. This receptor was identified in a woman aged 40-49 years in good health and CMV-seronegative. The chain links TRBV11-2 to TRBJ1-5; tentative D call: TRBD1 (6 bases). The material sequenced was PBMCs. The CDR3 nucleotides read TGTGCCAGCAGCCTCGGACAGCCCAATCAGCCCCAGCATTTT. Translating gives CASSLGQPNQPQHF.